This T cell receptor (beta chain) came from a study of T cells in Graves' hyperthyroidism and ophthalmopathy. Points from the study as a whole: Before onset, by a median of 6.5 months, the model predicted ophthalmopathy.

Germline V gene sequence: CDR1 SGHVS, CDR2 FNYEAQ. CDR3 size: 18 residues. V shed 6 bases, J shed 6 bases, and the junction held 18 bases outside the gene matches. This clonotype was observed at least ten times. Antigen: not known. RNA transcripts provided the source from which TCR beta CDR3 regions were amplified. The study used the HTBI primer set for a first-round RT-PCR of the TCR CDR3. TCRdb redid the calling of the multiplex PCR reads with MiXCR, one entry per CDR3 protein. The sample consists of around 600,000 distinct CDR3 sequences, 14% of them appearing once. The rearrangement links TRBV7-6 to TRBJ2-3; 10 bases align to TRBD1. Material: blood. The TCR was taken from a woman under 30 with Graves' ophthalmopathy. The CDR3 reads CASSWDRGYSGYTDTQYF. CDR3 nucleotides: TGTGCCAGCAGTTGGGACAGGGGATATAGCGGGTATACGGATACGCAGTATTTT.